This record concerns one TCR beta chain sequence. Its antigen is undetermined. These data originate in a study of long-term antiretroviral therapy in people with HIV. Study results and caveats: Sampling of blood ran from the mid-2000s to the late 2010s, and older ART regimens were possibly in use.

The authors ran the immunoSEQ assay, v3.0, at survey level. The assay was immunoSEQ multiplex PCR, and TCRdb's table has in-frame clones only and misses some. The sample has under 20,000 clones, 80% seen once; the top ten hold 9.5% to 12%. V trimming: 2 bases; J trimming: 1 base; junction bases outside the gene matches: 1. Germline loops: CDR1 SGHRS, CDR2 YFSETQ. The CDR3 loop spans 14 amino acids. The source of this sequence is a woman aged 40 to 49 with HIV. The gene calls are TRBV5-1 and TRBJ2-7, with 9 bases matching TRBD2. Specimen: unsorted PBMCs, collected 0.2 years after starting antiretroviral therapy. The CDR3 nucleotides are TGCGCCAGCAGCTTTACTAGCGGGTCCTACGAGCAGTACTTC. It codes for CASSFTSGSYEQYF.